The 16 T cell receptor beta chains given below trace back to one sample, sequenced in a study of T cell repertoires in cytomegalovirus infection. TCRdb reanalysed the reads using MiXCR and keeps one entry per CDR3 protein. This sample carries around 630,000 distinct CDR3 sequences, approximately 25% of them seen once, and the ten largest clones take 6.5% to 10%. Source material: CD8+ T cells from PBMCs. These receptors came from a human donor in good health (CMV status not recorded). Some clones in this sample may be carry-over from other donors' samples.

V usage is TRBV29-1 and J usage is TRBJ2-2; no definite D call. Trimming took off 0 bases at V and 7 bases at J, with 12 bases between the two ends. Germline V CDR1 and CDR2: SQVTM, ANQGSEA. The CDR3 spans 14 residues. As DNA, the CDR3 is TGCAGCGTTGAAGAAGGGTATCAAAGCGGGGAGCTGTTTTTT. Amino acid sequence: CSVEEGYQSGELFF.

This clonotype appeared many times. CDR3 DNA: TGTGCCAGCAGCCTGACTAGCGGGGGATTCAGCTCCTACAATGAGCAGTTCTTC. This encodes CASSLTSGGFSSYNEQFF. V usage is TRBV7-6 and J usage is TRBJ2-1; 12 bases align to TRBD2. The CDR3 is made up of 18 amino acids. With V trimmed by 5 bases and J by 0 bases, 8 bases remained unmatched. Germline values: CDR1 SGHVS, CDR2 FNYEAQ.

Ten or more counts support this clonotype. The V gene is TRBV28, the J gene TRBJ1-4, with D perhaps matching TRBD1 (5 bases). Germline values: CDR1 MDHEN, CDR2 SYDVKM. This CDR3 is 14 amino acids long. V was pared by 2 bases and J by 6 bases, with 10 bases between. CDR3 DNA sequence: TGTGCCAGCAGTTTAGGGGGGGAGGATGAAAAACTGTTTTTT. Its translation is CASSLGGEDEKLFF.

To note about this clonotype: One end of the junction does not line up with germline, which may come from a read error. The genes are TRBV5-5 and TRBJ2-5, with TRBD2 matching 8 bases. The CDR3 is 14 amino acids. The germline gives CDR1 SGHKS, CDR2 YYEKEE (reference sequence). As DNA, the CDR3 is TGTGTCAGCGAAATCGGGGGGGGTCGAGAGACCCAGTACTTC. It encodes CVSEIGGGRETQYF.

This clonotype was seen many times. The CDR3 DNA sequence: TGTGCCAGCAGTCCACAGGGGGCAAGGAAAATCTCGGATGGCTACACCTTC. Encoded protein: CASSPQGARKISDGYTF. The chain recombines TRBV12-3 or TRBV12-4 with TRBJ1-2, with 9 bases aligning to TRBD1. Trimming cost V 5 bases and J 6 bases; bases outside gene matches: 16. This CDR3 has 17 amino acids.

The chain is built from TRBV28 and TRBJ1-4; 7 bases map to TRBD1. Germline CDR1 and CDR2: MDHEN and SYDVKM. Germline trimming cut 3 bases from V and 9 bases from J; bases unmatched to any gene: 10. The CDR3 is 15 residues long. The CDR3 bases are TGTGCCAGCAGTTTTCGACAGGGCTACGGTAAAAAACTGTTTTTT. It specifies CASSFRQGYGKKLFF.

In this sample, this clonotype turned up many times. Relative to the germline gene, one junction end is altered; a read error may explain this. The chain recombines TRBV24-1 with TRBJ2-1; D is possibly TRBD2 (5 bases). The germline V gene encodes CDR1 KGHDR and CDR2 SFDVKD. This CDR3 has 12 residues. This chain's CDR3 is CATSEGYNEQFF. CDR3 DNA: TGTGCCACAAGTGAGGGCTACAATGAGCAGTTCTTC.

The chain carries TRBV13 and TRBJ2-7; 8 bases agree with TRBD2. CDR3 length equals 14 residues. Per the germline V gene, CDR1 is PRHDT and CDR2 is FYEKMQ (reference sequence). The J segment lost 3 bases and the V segment lost 5 bases, leaving 6 bases of the junction unmatched. For the CDR3, the DNA is TGTGCCAGCAGCACGGCGGGACTAGGCTACGAGCAGTACGTC. Translation gives CASSTAGLGYEQYV.

The gene calls are TRBV20-1 and TRBJ2-2; D gene ambiguous. The length of the CDR3 is 16 residues. Germline assignment: CDR1 DFQATT and CDR2 SNEGSKA (reference sequence). Trimming left V 0 bases short and J 2 bases short, with 13 bases between. As DNA, the CDR3 is TGCAGTGCTAGAGATCGTCCAAGAGGAAACACCGGGGAGCTGTTTTTT. Its protein is CSARDRPRGNTGELFF.

This clonotype appeared a few times. The chain uses TRBV6-2 or TRBV6-3 and TRBJ2-2, with D perhaps TRBD1 (6 bases). Trimming took 7 bases from V and 4 from J, leaving 16 bases between them. The CDR3 contains 15 residues. Per germline, CDR1 MNHEY and CDR2 SVGEGT. The CDR3 reads CASIGATGITGELFF. As DNA, the CDR3 is TGTGCCAGCATCGGTGCTACAGGGATCACCGGGGAGCTGTTTTTT.

Comment on this clonotype: One end of the junction does not line up with germline, which may come from a read error. The genes are TRBV7-6 and TRBJ1-1, with D uncertain. CDR3 length: 16 amino acids. The V gene's germline CDR1 is SGHVS and CDR2 FNYEAQ. This CDR3 is CVSSLSTSGLATEAFF. The DNA for the CDR3 is TGTGTCAGCAGCTTGAGTACAAGCGGCTTGGCCACTGAAGCTTTCTTT. The full variable domain, completed using reference TRBV7-6 and TRBJ1-1, is GAGVSQSPRYKVTKRGQDVALRCDPISGHVSLYWYRQALGQGPEFLTYFNYEAQQDKSGLPNDRFSAERPEGSISTLTIQRTEQRDSAMYRCVSSLSTSGLATEAFFGQGTRLTVV.

The chain recombines TRBV20-1 with TRBJ2-3; 8 nucleotides align to TRBD1. The germline V gene encodes CDR1 DFQATT and CDR2 SNEGSKA (reference sequence). V lost 5 bases and J lost 3; bases outside the gene matches: 7. The CDR3 totals 14 residues. The CDR3 protein is CSAYDRGFTDTQYF. The CDR3 DNA reads TGCAGTGCTTACGACAGGGGCTTTACAGATACGCAGTATTTT.

This clonotype was found a few times. V usage is TRBV10-3 and J usage is TRBJ1-2; no firm D call. The V gene lost 2 bases and the J gene lost 2 bases, with 9 bases spanning the gap. CDR3 length: 14 residues. CDR1 is ENHRY, CDR2 SYGVKD, per germline. The chain's CDR3 is CAISESLQNYGYTF. The CDR3 bases are TGTGCCATCAGTGAGAGCCTACAGAACTATGGCTACACCTTC.

This rearrangement joins TRBV20-1 to TRBJ2-5, with 7 bases fitting TRBD1. This CDR3 region has 14 residues. In germline, CDR1 is DFQATT, CDR2 SNEGSKA (reference sequence). V was pared by 5 bases and J by 4 bases, with 10 bases of the junction left unmatched. The CDR3, as DNA: TGCAGTGCTCGGGGCCAGGGGGAACTAGAGACCCAGTACTTC. It specifies CSARGQGELETQYF.

This chain joins TRBV29-1 and TRBJ1-5; D gene uncertain. Germline V lookup: CDR1 SQVTM, CDR2 ANQGSEA. CDR3 size: 13 residues. DNA of the CDR3: TGCAGAGTCCTGGGAGGGCATAATCAGCCCCAGCATTTT. Translated, it gives CRVLGGHNQPQHF. The entire variable domain, with the rest obtained from reference TRBV29-1 and TRBJ1-5, is as follows: SAVISQKPSRDICQRGTSLTIQCQVDSQVTMMFWYRQQPGQSLTLIATANQGSEATYESGFVIDKFPISRPNLTFSTLTVSNMSPEDSSIYLCRVLGGHNQPQHFGDGTRLSIL.

The chain combines TRBV5-1 with TRBJ2-1; D is perhaps TRBD1 (6 bases). Germline V gives CDR1 SGHRS, CDR2 YFSETQ. The CDR3 loop spans 14 amino acids. Trimming took 4 bases from V and 4 from J, leaving 12 bases between them. The CDR3 protein is CASSPLTGYNEQFF. The DNA of the CDR3 is TGCGCCAGCAGCCCACTGACAGGATACAATGAGCAGTTCTTC.